This passage covers 17 T cell receptor beta chains from one sample sequenced in a study of T-cell memory formation after mild COVID-19. MiXCR, run by TCRdb on the 5' RACE reads, gives a single entry per CDR3 protein. The data show some 69,000 distinct CDR3 sequences, over 15% seen once. The specimen was PBMCs or a T cell subset sorted from them (not recorded which). These receptors were obtained from an adult woman who had mild COVID-19 (a few samples of this study predate the infection). Cell type and time point are not known.

In its sample, this clonotype was seen a few times. The chain recombines TRBV12-5 with TRBJ1-3, with 8 nucleotides matching TRBD1. In germline, CDR1 is LGHNT, CDR2 FRNRAP. The V segment lost 3 bases and the J segment 0 bases; nucleotides outside the gene matches: 1. The CDR3 totals 15 residues. CDR3 sequence (DNA): TGTGCTAGTGGTTTTACAGGGGGCTCTGGAAACACCATATATTTT. Translation gives CASGFTGGSGNTIYF.

The V call is TRBV6-5, the J call TRBJ2-1, with D unclear. The germline V gene has CDR1 MNHEY and CDR2 SVGAGI. There are 13 residues in the CDR3. Trimming removed 5 bases from V and 0 bases from J, with 5 bases in between. Written as DNA, the CDR3 is TGTGCCAGCAGTCCTAGCTCCTACAATGAGCAGTTCTTC. This encodes CASSPSSYNEQFF.

The gene calls are TRBV6-1 and TRBJ2-2; 7 bases fit TRBD1. CDR1 and CDR2 from the germline V gene are MNHNS and SASEGT. V gave up 1 base and J gave up 7 bases; unmatched junction bases: 6. The CDR3 has 15 amino acids. The CDR3 DNA reads TGTGCCAGCAGTGAAGTGGGGGCAGGGGGCGGGGAGCTGTTTTTT. It specifies CASSEVGAGGGELFF.

This clonotype was found a few times. The chain carries TRBV23-1 and TRBJ2-6; 8 bases fit TRBD1. TRBV23-1 has ORF status, its function being uncertain. Trimming at V came to 7 bases and at J to 1 base, leaving 6 bases not matched to a gene. This CDR3 is 16 amino acids long. The CDR3 nucleotides read TGCGCCAGCACTGCGGACAGGGCTTCTGGGGCCAACGTCCTGACTTTC. This codes for CASTADRASGANVLTF.

This clonotype was observed a handful of times. The gene calls are TRBV6-4 and TRBJ2-3; the match to TRBD2 covers 10 bases. V gave up 4 bases and J gave up 0 bases; unmatched junction bases: 1. Looked up from germline, CDR1 is MRHNA and CDR2 is SNTAGT. The CDR3 length is 15 residues. The CDR3 nucleotides read TGTGCCAGCAGTGCGACTAGCGGGAGCACAGATACGCAGTATTTT. This encodes CASSATSGSTDTQYF.

The gene calls are TRBV12-3 or TRBV12-4 and TRBJ2-6; D remains unclear. The length of the CDR3 is 16 residues. V shed 5 bases and J shed 0 bases, with 11 bases lying between them. CDR3 region: CASSKLRLSGANVLTF. In nucleotides, the CDR3 is TGTGCCAGCAGTAAGCTTAGACTCTCTGGGGCCAACGTCCTGACTTTC.

The chain links TRBV7-3 to TRBJ2-1; 10 positions match TRBD2. This CDR3 is built from 15 residues. V shed 4 bases and J 6 bases; nucleotides not matched to a gene: 6. The V gene's germline CDR1 is SGHTA and CDR2 FQGTGA. This CDR3 reads CASSSGAGGPNEQFF. The CDR3 region has the DNA TGTGCCAGCAGCTCAGGAGCGGGAGGGCCCAATGAGCAGTTCTTC.

This clonotype was recorded many times. The chain joins TRBV9 to TRBJ1-4; D remains unclear. Trimming removed 0 bases at V and 1 base at J, with 4 bases between. Germline V lookup: CDR1 SGDLS, CDR2 YYNGEE. CDR3 length equals 14 residues. Here the CDR3 reads CASSVDETNEKLFF. DNA for the CDR3: TGTGCCAGCAGCGTAGACGAAACTAATGAAAAACTGTTTTTT.

This clonotype has just a few counts. This chain links TRBV6-1 with TRBJ1-5; possibly TRBD1 for D (5 bases). The CDR3 extends over 14 amino acids. Germline CDR1 MNHNS, CDR2 SASEGT. V was pared by 3 bases and J by 4 bases, with 10 bases between. CDR3 sequence: CASSERQINQPQHF. The CDR3 nucleotides are TGTGCCAGCAGTGAGAGACAGATAAATCAGCCCCAGCATTTT.

The chain combines TRBV7-3 with TRBJ2-3; D unresolved. The CDR3 is 15 amino acids. The V and J ends lost 0 bases and 1 base respectively, with 8 bases between them. Germline V CDR1 and CDR2: SGHTA, FQGTGA. This CDR3 is CASSLTLIGTDTQYF. DNA for the CDR3: TGTGCCAGCAGCTTAACGCTAATAGGCACAGATACGCAGTATTTT.

This clonotype was counted once. The gene calls are TRBV25-1 and TRBJ2-7, with TRBD1 matching 7 bases. The CDR3 length is 10 residues. Germline CDR1 and CDR2: MGHDK and SYGVNS. The V segment lost 3 bases and the J segment 12 bases; nucleotides outside the gene matches: 2. The CDR3 protein is CASSEGQWYF. The CDR3 DNA sequence: TGTGCCAGCAGTGAGGGACAGTGGTACTTC.

This clonotype was picked up a small number of times. The rearrangement uses TRBV7-9 and TRBJ2-3; D is uncertain. There are 19 residues in the CDR3. V gave up 2 bases and J gave up 0 bases, with 21 bases separating them. Germline CDR1 reads SEHNR; CDR2 reads FQNEAQ (reference sequence). The CDR3 here is CASSLLFVWADSSTDTQYF. The CDR3 DNA follows: TGTGCCAGCAGCTTACTCTTCGTCTGGGCAGACTCTAGCACAGATACGCAGTATTTT.

The chain combines TRBV5-6 with TRBJ2-7; D uncertain. Trimming removed 2 bases from V and 3 bases from J, with 12 bases in between. The CDR3 contains 14 residues. The germline V gene has CDR1 SGHDT and CDR2 YYEEEE. The chain's CDR3 is CASSFLVGDYEQYF. CDR3 in DNA: TGTGCCAGCAGCTTCTTGGTCGGAGACTACGAGCAGTACTTC.

This clonotype was seen a few times. The V call is TRBV11-3, the J call TRBJ2-1; 11 positions agree with TRBD2. The CDR3 consists of 18 residues. Germline CDR1 and CDR2: SGHNT and YENEEA. Trimming took 5 bases from V and 7 from J; bases not matched to a gene: 16. This CDR3 reads CASSRGASGGPLGNEQFF. The DNA of the CDR3 is TGTGCCAGCAGCCGAGGTGCTAGCGGGGGGCCCCTGGGGAATGAGCAGTTCTTC.

This clonotype occurred a few times. V gene TRBV7-9 combines with J gene TRBJ2-2; 12 bases are a match to TRBD2. The CDR3 runs 17 residues. The germline gives CDR1 SEHNR, CDR2 FQNEAQ (reference sequence). Losses at the gene ends were 5 bases for V and 4 bases for J; bases not matched to a gene: 8. Written as DNA, the CDR3 is TGTGCCAGCAGCGGAGCTCGACTAGCGGGAGTCACCGGGGAGCTGTTTTTT. Translated: CASSGARLAGVTGELFF.

This clonotype was counted between two and nine times. The chain combines TRBV3-1 with TRBJ2-5, with D perhaps assigned TRBD1 or TRBD2 (5 bases each). Germline CDR1 and CDR2: LGHDT and YNNKEL (reference sequence). This CDR3 is 17 amino acids long. V was shortened by 0 bases and J by 5 bases, with 19 bases between the two germline ends. CDR3 amino acids: CASSQDQIQGEWETQYF. CDR3 nucleotides: TGTGCCAGCAGCCAAGACCAGATCCAGGGAGAATGGGAGACCCAGTACTTC.

The chain recombines TRBV6-5 with TRBJ1-5; perhaps TRBD1 as D (5 bases). V gave up 5 bases and J gave up 4 bases, with 18 bases separating them. The germline V gene encodes CDR1 MNHEY and CDR2 SVGAGI. The CDR3 covers 16 residues. The CDR3: CASSEWTDGGNQPQHF. The DNA of the CDR3 is TGTGCCAGCAGTGAATGGACGGACGGGGGGAATCAGCCCCAGCATTTT.